This T cell receptor beta chain is drawn from a study of blood T cells in healthy people across ages. Overall study findings and caveats: Unsorted PBMCs ruled out conclusive naive versus antigen-experienced comparison. Higher diversity, along with more naive CD4+ cells, distinguished long-lived donors from aged donors.

The germline CDR1 and CDR2 sequences are MNHEY and SMNVEV (reference sequence). The CDR3 is 16 residues long. Trimming shortened V by 7 bases and J by 3 bases, and 19 bases separated the two germline ends. This clonotype came up a few times. The antigen is unknown. Isolated per sample were at least 6.5 million PBMCs. A second about 7 to 12 cycle PCR used barcoded and J-beta primers. Every cDNA molecule carried a tag from a template-switch adaptor bearing 12 random nucleotides. Via MiXCR, TCRdb re-called the 5' RACE reads, giving one row per CDR3 protein. The profile covers about 1.8 million distinct CDR3 sequences, with around 48% appearing a single time and 2% to 2.5% taken by the ten largest.

The TCR originated in a woman aged 40 to 50 in good health. The chain joins TRBV27 to TRBJ2-1, with D possibly being TRBD1 or TRBD2 (5 bases each). Sequenced: blood. The DNA of the CDR3 is TGTGCCAGCATCACGCGGGTTAGGCAGGGCTACAATGAGCAGTTCTTC. It specifies CASITRVRQGYNEQFF.